This TCR beta chain was retrieved from a study of CD8+ T cells in alopecia areata. Whole-study results and caveats: Clonality exceeded that of normal scalp in lesional scalp, most notably in alopecia totalis/universalis. Although TCR sharing was seen in mice, sharing across patients was less clear, possibly for HLA-related reasons.

Germline assignment: CDR1 LNHDA and CDR2 SQIVND (reference sequence). V shed 6 bases and J shed 6 bases, with 14 bases lying between them. The CDR3 loop spans 14 amino acids. It was cDNA, reverse transcribed from extracted RNA, that served as the sequencing template. TCRdb's table, derived via immunoSEQ multiplex PCR, lists solely in-frame clones and lacks some. Of about 200,000 clones detected, around 62% appear once; the ten largest clones hold around 0.44%. About this clone: The antigen is not known.

The sequence was obtained from a human donor with alopecia areata. The V and J genes are TRBV19 and TRBJ2-2; no clear D. Specimen: CD4+ T cells sorted from blood, collected at week 0. CDR3 nucleotides: TGTGCCAGTAGGGGTGATAGAACGTCCGGGGAGCTGTTTTTT. Its protein product is CASRGDRTSGELFF.